The source of this T cell receptor beta chain is a study of cytomegalovirus exposure and HLA in healthy donors. This clone was observed a single time. The antigen is undetermined. A multiplex PCR was run with 60 Vbeta primers and 13 Jbeta primers. Measured with immunoSEQ multiplex PCR; TCRdb has only the in-frame clones, and not every one. Found here are roughly 150,000 clones, approximately 71% of them singletons; the top ten hold 10%. Study findings and constraints: In a later analysis, a missense DCLRE1C variant was linked to TCR beta V- and J-gene trimming.

From germline, CDR1 is MDHEN and CDR2 SYDVKM. Trimming cost V 11 bases and J 0 bases; bases outside gene matches: 8. This CDR3 has 14 residues. The clonotype was recovered from a man younger than 45 in good health and CMV-seropositive. Material: PBMCs. The rearrangement joins TRBV28 to TRBJ2-7; 9 positions agree with TRBD2. The DNA of the CDR3 is TGTGCCTGCATTAGCGGGAGTAGCTCCTACGAGCAGTACTTC. It is translated as CACISGSSSYEQYF.